Listed below are T cell receptor beta chains from one sample, sequenced in a study of response to subunit inactivated influenza vaccine. TCRdb re-called the RT-PCR reads through MiXCR, storing one row per CDR3 protein. The repertoire has about 520,000 distinct CDR3 sequences, 25% of them found once; the top ten carry less than 2.5%. The source material was CD4+ T cells sorted from PBMCs, sampled approximately 5 days after vaccination. These receptors came from a man aged 45-60 years who received an inactivated influenza vaccine. Both conserved end residues are part of each CDR3. Fields, in order: D gene, clone size, J gene, V gene, CDR3 protein, CDR3 DNA. The D gene is left open where the match is weak. Expanded clones are given a class, and other clones once, few, many or no size at all.

d_gene: .
abundance: many
j_gene: TRBJ2-7
v_gene: TRBV9
CDR3aa: CASSVAGISYEQYF
CDR3nt: TGTGCCAGCAGCGTAGCGGGTATCTCCTACGAGCAGTACTTC

d_gene: TRBD2
abundance: .
j_gene: TRBJ2-2
v_gene: TRBV20-1
CDR3aa: CSARLAATGTGELFF
CDR3nt: TGCAGTGCAAGACTAGCGGCAACGGGCACCGGGGAGCTGTTTTTT

d_gene: TRBD2
abundance: .
j_gene: TRBJ2-1
v_gene: TRBV10-3
CDR3aa: CAIKRLAGGDEQFF
CDR3nt: TGTGCCATCAAGAGACTAGCGGGGGGCGATGAGCAGTTCTTC

d_gene: .
abundance: .
j_gene: TRBJ2-4
v_gene: TRBV19
CDR3aa: CASSVKNIQYF
CDR3nt: TGTGCCAGTTCAGTAAAAAACATTCAGTACTTC

d_gene: TRBD1
abundance: .
j_gene: TRBJ2-4
v_gene: TRBV15
CDR3aa: CATSRMGRQGVKNIQYF
CDR3nt: TGTGCCACCAGCAGAATGGGCAGACAGGGGGTCAAAAACATTCAGTACTTC

d_gene: .
abundance: .
j_gene: TRBJ1-1
v_gene: TRBV12-3/TRBV12-4
CDR3aa: CASSLGLDTEAFF
CDR3nt: TGTGCCAGCAGTCTAGGGTTAGACACTGAAGCTTTCTTT

d_gene: .
abundance: .
j_gene: TRBJ2-7
v_gene: TRBV7-2
CDR3aa: CASSLGFSQGTYEQYF
CDR3nt: TGTGCCAGCAGCTTAGGATTCTCCCAAGGGACCTACGAGCAGTACTTC

d_gene: TRBD1
abundance: .
j_gene: TRBJ2-7
v_gene: TRBV10-3
CDR3aa: CAIRQGAPYEQYF
CDR3nt: TGTGCCATCAGGCAGGGGGCCCCCTACGAGCAGTACTTC

d_gene: .
abundance: few
j_gene: TRBJ2-1
v_gene: TRBV20-1
CDR3aa: CSARGGRISGEQFF
CDR3nt: TGCAGTGCTAGGGGCGGCCGAATCTCCGGTGAGCAGTTCTTC

d_gene: TRBD2
abundance: .
j_gene: TRBJ2-5
v_gene: TRBV7-2
CDR3aa: CASSATSGIQETQYF
CDR3nt: TGTGCCAGCAGCGCAACTAGCGGGATCCAAGAGACCCAGTACTTC